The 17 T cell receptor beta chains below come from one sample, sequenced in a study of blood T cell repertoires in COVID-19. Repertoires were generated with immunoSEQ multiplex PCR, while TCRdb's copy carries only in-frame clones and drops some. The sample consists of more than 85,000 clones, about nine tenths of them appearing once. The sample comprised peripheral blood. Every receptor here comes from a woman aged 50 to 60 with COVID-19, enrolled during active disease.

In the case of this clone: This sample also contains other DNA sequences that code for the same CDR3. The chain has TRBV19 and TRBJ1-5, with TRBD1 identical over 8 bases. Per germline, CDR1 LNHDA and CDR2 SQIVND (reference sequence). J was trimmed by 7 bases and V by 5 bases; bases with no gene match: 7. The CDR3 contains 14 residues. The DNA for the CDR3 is TGTGCCAGTAGTCGACAGGGGTTGGGGCAGCCCCAGCATTTT. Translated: CASSRQGLGQPQHF.

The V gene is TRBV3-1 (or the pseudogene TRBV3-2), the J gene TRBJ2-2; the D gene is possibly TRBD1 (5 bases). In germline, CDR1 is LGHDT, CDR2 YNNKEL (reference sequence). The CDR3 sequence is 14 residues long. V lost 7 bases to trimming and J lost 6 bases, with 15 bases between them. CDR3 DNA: TGTGCCAGCACACAACCTGGGGCAGCCGGGGAGCTGTTTTTT. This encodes CASTQPGAAGELFF.

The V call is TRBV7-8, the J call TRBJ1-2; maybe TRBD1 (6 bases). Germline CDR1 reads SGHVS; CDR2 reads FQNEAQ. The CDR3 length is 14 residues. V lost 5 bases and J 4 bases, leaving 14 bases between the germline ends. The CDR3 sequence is CASSASGTFYGYTF. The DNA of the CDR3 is TGTGCCAGCAGCGCGTCCGGGACATTCTATGGCTACACCTTC.

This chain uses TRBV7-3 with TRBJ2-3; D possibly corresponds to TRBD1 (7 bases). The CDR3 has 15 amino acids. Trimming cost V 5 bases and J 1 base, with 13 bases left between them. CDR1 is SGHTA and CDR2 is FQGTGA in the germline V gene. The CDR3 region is CASSRRGQRTDTQYF. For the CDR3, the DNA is TGTGCCAGCAGCCGGAGGGGGCAGCGCACAGATACGCAGTATTTT.

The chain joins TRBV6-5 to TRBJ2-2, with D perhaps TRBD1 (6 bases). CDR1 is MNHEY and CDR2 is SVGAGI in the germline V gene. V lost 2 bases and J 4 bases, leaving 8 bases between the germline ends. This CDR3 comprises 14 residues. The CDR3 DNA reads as TGTGCCAGCAGTTACGGGGGCCTCACCGGGGAGCTGTTTTTT. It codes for CASSYGGLTGELFF.

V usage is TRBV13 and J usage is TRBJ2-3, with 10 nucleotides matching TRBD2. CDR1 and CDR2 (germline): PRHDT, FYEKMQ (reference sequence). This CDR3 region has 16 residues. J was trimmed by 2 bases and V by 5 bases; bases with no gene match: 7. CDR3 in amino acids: CASSADSGGITDTQYF. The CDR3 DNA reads TGTGCCAGCAGCGCCGATAGCGGGGGGATCACAGATACGCAGTATTTT.

CDR3 sequence: CASSWTSGWGTQYF. The CDR3 bases are TGTGCCAGCAGTTGGACTAGCGGGTGGGGGACCCAGTACTTC. V and J are TRBV6-5 and TRBJ2-5, with TRBD2 matching 11 bases. Germline V lookup: CDR1 MNHEY, CDR2 SVGAGI. The junction had 5 bases not matched to a gene; V was cut back by 4 bases and J by 7 bases. The CDR3 covers 14 residues.

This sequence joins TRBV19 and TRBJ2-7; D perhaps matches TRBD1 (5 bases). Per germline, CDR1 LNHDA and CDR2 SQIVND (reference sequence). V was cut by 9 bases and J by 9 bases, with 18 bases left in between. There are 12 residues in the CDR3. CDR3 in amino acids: CASRADSDRQYF. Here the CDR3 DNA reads TGTGCCAGCAGGGCCGACTCGGACCGGCAGTACTTC.

CDR3 in amino acids: CASSLGTGKDEQYV. In DNA form, the CDR3 reads TGTGCCAGCAGCTTAGGAACAGGGAAGGACGAGCAGTACGTC. J is TRBJ2-7 and V is TRBV7-6; D possibly corresponds to TRBD1 (6 bases). The germline CDR1 and CDR2 sequences are SGHVS and FNYEAQ. This CDR3 has 14 amino acids. V was trimmed by 1 base and J by 5 bases, leaving 12 bases between them.

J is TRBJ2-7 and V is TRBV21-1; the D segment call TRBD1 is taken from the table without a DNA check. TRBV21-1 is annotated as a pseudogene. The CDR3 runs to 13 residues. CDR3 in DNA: TGTGCCAGCAGCAAAGGGGGCTACTACGAGCAGTACGTC. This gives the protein CASSKGGYYEQYV.

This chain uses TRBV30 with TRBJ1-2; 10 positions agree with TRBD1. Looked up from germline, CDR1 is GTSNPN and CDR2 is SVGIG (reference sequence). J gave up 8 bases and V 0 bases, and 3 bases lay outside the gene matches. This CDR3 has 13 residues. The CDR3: CAWSVRTGGGYTF. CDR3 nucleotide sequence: TGTGCCTGGAGTGTACGGACAGGGGGAGGCTACACCTTC.

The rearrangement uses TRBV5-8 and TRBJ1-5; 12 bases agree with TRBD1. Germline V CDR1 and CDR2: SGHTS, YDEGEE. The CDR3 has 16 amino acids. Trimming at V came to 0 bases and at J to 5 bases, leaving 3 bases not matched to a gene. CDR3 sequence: CASSLGGTGGYQPQHF. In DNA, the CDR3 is TGTGCCAGCAGCTTGGGTGGGACAGGGGGCTATCAGCCCCAGCATTTT.

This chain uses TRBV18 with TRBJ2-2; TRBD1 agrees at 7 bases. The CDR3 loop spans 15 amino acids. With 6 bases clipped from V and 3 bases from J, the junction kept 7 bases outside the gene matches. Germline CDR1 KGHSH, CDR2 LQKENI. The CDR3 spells CASSHGDRYTGELFF. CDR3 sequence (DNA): TGTGCCAGCTCGCATGGGGACAGATACACCGGGGAGCTGTTTTTT.

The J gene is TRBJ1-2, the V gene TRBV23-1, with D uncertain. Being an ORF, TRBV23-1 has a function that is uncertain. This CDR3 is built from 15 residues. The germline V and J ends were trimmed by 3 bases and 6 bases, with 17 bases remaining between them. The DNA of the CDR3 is TGCGCCAGCAGTCACCCAACTCGGGGTATGGATGGCTACACCTTC. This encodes CASSHPTRGMDGYTF.

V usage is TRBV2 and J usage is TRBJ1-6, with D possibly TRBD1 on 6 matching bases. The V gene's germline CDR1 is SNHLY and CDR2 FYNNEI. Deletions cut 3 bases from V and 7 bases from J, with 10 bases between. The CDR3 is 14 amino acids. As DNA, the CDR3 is TGTGCCAGCAGTGACGGACAGCGCAATTCACCCCTCCACTTT. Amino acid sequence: CASSDGQRNSPLHF.

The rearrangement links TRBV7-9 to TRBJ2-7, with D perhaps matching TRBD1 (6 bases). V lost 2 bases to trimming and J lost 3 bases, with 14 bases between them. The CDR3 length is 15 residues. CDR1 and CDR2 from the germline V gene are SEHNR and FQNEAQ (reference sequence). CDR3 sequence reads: CASSLRQVLYYEQYF. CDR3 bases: TGTGCCAGCAGCTTACGACAGGTCTTATACTACGAGCAGTACTTC.

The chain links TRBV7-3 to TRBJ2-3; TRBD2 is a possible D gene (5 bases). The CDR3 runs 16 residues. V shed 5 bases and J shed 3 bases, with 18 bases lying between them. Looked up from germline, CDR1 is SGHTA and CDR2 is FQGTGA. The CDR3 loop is CASSPRTSSGTDTQYF. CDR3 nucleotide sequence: TGTGCCAGCAGCCCTCGGACCTCTTCGGGGACAGATACGCAGTATTTT.